This T cell receptor (beta chain) was retrieved from a study of CD4 and CD8 cells across lung adenocarcinoma regions. This clonotype was observed once. An end of the junction differs from the germline gene, which may be a read error. The CDR3 covers 15 residues. Germline values: CDR1 MRHNA, CDR2 SNTAGT. Localized lung adenocarcinoma, a non-small cell lung cancer, affected the donors. TCRdb redid the calling of the PCR reads with MiXCR, one entry per CDR3 protein. The profile shows some 20,000 distinct CDR3 sequences, 46% of them singletons. The sequence derives from a male donor with lung adenocarcinoma. The CD4 and CD8 labels of this study may be unreliable. The sequenced sample was CD4+ T cells from the margin of a lung tumor. J is TRBJ2-3 and V is TRBV6-4; 7 positions agree with TRBD2. In nucleotides, the CDR3 is TGTGCCAGCAGTGACGGGAGCGGGGCCAAAAATACGCAGTACTTT. Translated, it gives CASSDGSGAKNTQYF.